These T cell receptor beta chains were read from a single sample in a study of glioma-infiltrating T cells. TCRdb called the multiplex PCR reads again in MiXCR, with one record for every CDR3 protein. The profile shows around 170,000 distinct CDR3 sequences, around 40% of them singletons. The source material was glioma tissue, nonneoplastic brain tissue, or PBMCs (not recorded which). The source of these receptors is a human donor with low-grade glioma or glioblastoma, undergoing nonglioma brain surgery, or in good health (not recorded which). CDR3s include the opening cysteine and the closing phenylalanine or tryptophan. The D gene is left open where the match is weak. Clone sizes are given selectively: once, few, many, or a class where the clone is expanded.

CDR3 DNA: TGTGCCAGCAGCTTATTAGCGGGACCCTACAATGAGCAGTTCTTC; CDR3 protein: CASSLLAGPYNEQFF; V gene: TRBV7-2; D gene: TRBD2; J gene: TRBJ2-1; clone size: medium-sized
CDR3 DNA: TGTGCCAGCAGCTTAGCCAGGGGAGGCACTGAAGCTTTCTTT; CDR3 protein: CASSLARGGTEAFF; V gene: TRBV11-2; D gene: -; J gene: TRBJ1-1; clone size: few
CDR3 DNA: TGTGCCACCAGCAGAGTTTATGAGTTCAATCAGCCCCAGCATTTT; CDR3 protein: CATSRVYEFNQPQHF; V gene: TRBV15; D gene: -; J gene: TRBJ1-5; clone size: many
CDR3 DNA: TGTGCCAGCAGTCTACAGGGGTCGGAGGCTTTCTTT; CDR3 protein: CASSLQGSEAFF; V gene: TRBV28; D gene: TRBD1; J gene: TRBJ1-1; clone size: many
CDR3 DNA: TGTGCCAGCAGTCATTGGCATCCAGCCTACGAGCAGTACTTC; CDR3 protein: CASSHWHPAYEQYF; V gene: TRBV6-1; D gene: -; J gene: TRBJ2-7; clone size: -
CDR3 DNA: TGTGCCAGTAGTATAACCGGTACTAGCGGGAGTAGTGGTAACAATGAGCAGTTCTTC; CDR3 protein: CASSITGTSGSSGNNEQFF; V gene: TRBV19; D gene: TRBD2; J gene: TRBJ2-1; clone size: -
CDR3 DNA: TGCAGTGCTAGGGATAGCGGGGACTTTTACAATGAGCAGCTCTTC; CDR3 protein: CSARDSGDFYNEQLF; V gene: TRBV20-1; D gene: TRBD2; J gene: TRBJ2-1; clone size: -
CDR3 DNA: TGTGCCAGCAGTTTATCAGGGGGCGCTTTGATTGCCAAAAACATTCAGTACTTC; CDR3 protein: CASSLSGGALIAKNIQYF; V gene: TRBV27; D gene: TRBD1; J gene: TRBJ2-4; clone size: -
CDR3 DNA: TGTGCCAGCAGTTTACAGAACTATGGCTACACCTTC; CDR3 protein: CASSLQNYGYTF; V gene: TRBV28; D gene: -; J gene: TRBJ1-2; clone size: many
CDR3 DNA: TGTGCCAGCAGTTACTCTCAGGAGGAAGCTTTCTTT; CDR3 protein: CASSYSQEEAFF; V gene: TRBV6-5; D gene: -; J gene: TRBJ1-1; clone size: -
CDR3 DNA: TGCAGTGCTAGACAATTCCAGCCCACAGATACGCAGTATTTT; CDR3 protein: CSARQFQPTDTQYF; V gene: TRBV20-1; D gene: -; J gene: TRBJ2-3; clone size: many